Listed below are T cell receptor beta chains from one sample, sequenced in a study of persistence of HIV-infected CD4 T cells. Which antigens these TCRs recognize remains unknown. Assay used: immunoSEQ multiplex PCR; TCRdb lists only in-frame clones, some missing. Here the sample spans more than 30,000 clones, roughly 86% being singletons. The material was CD4+ T cells sorted from PBMCs after 18-hour stimulation, obtained from a patient who received antiretroviral therapy. The receptors shown here come from an adult man with HIV who was CMV-seropositive. Both conserved end residues are part of each CDR3. The D gene is left open where the match is weak. Size is stated for part of the rows, as once, few or many counts, or as a class when the clone is expanded.

CDR3: CASSTSILNTEAFF
DNA: TGTGCCAGCAGTACAAGCATTCTGAACACTGAAGCTTTCTTT
size: few
D: NA
J: TRBJ1-1
V: TRBV27

CDR3: CAWSVQAGSNQPQHF
DNA: TGTGCCTGGAGTGTACAAGCGGGGAGCAATCAGCCCCAGCATTTT
size: NA
D: NA
J: TRBJ1-5
V: TRBV30

CDR3: CASSYSGGEGETQYF
DNA: TGTGCCAGCAGTTACTCAGGTGGGGAAGGAGAGACCCAGTACTTC
size: NA
D: NA
J: TRBJ2-5
V: TRBV6-2/TRBV6-3

CDR3: CASSYRGDTEAFF
DNA: TGTGCCAGCAGTTACAGGGGCGACACTGAAGCTTTCTTT
size: NA
D: NA
J: TRBJ1-1
V: TRBV6-6

CDR3: CASGTAMNTEAFF
DNA: TGTGCCAGTGGGACAGCAATGAACACTGAAGCTTTCTTT
size: NA
D: TRBD1
J: TRBJ1-1
V: TRBV12-3/TRBV12-4

CDR3: CASSFHRQPMGNQPQHF
DNA: TGTGCCAGCAGTTTCCACCGACAGCCGATGGGCAATCAGCCCCAGCATTTT
size: NA
D: NA
J: TRBJ1-5
V: TRBV6-2/TRBV6-3

CDR3: CASSERGNQPQHF
DNA: TGTGCCAGCAGTGAGAGGGGAAATCAGCCCCAGCATTTT
size: medium-sized
D: NA
J: TRBJ1-5
V: TRBV2

CDR3: CASSFLGTGSLYEQYF
DNA: TGTGCCAGCAGTTTTCTCGGGACAGGGTCTCTCTACGAGCAGTACTTC
size: NA
D: TRBD1
J: TRBJ2-7
V: TRBV28

CDR3: CATAGRAPRGYTF
DNA: TGTGCCACCGCAGGACGGGCGCCTCGGGGCTACACCTTC
size: NA
D: NA
J: TRBJ1-2
V: TRBV15

CDR3: CASRTGQAPQETQYF
DNA: TGTGCCAGCAGAACGGGACAGGCCCCCCAAGAGACCCAGTACTTC
size: NA
D: TRBD1
J: TRBJ2-5
V: TRBV6-5

CDR3: CASTDRKETQYF
DNA: TGTGCCAGCACGGACAGAAAAGAGACCCAGTACTTC
size: NA
D: NA
J: TRBJ2-5
V: TRBV5-4

CDR3: CASGTSTGRNEQFF
DNA: TGTGCTAGTGGTACCTCGACAGGGCGCAATGAGCAGTTCTTC
size: NA
D: TRBD1
J: TRBJ2-1
V: TRBV12-5

CDR3: CASISKFDTQYF
DNA: TGTGCCAGCATTTCTAAGTTCGATACGCAGTATTTT
size: NA
D: NA
J: TRBJ2-3
V: TRBV6-5

CDR3: CASTKYSSLNEKLFF
DNA: TGTGCCAGCACGAAGTACAGCAGCCTTAATGAAAAACTGTTTTTT
size: NA
D: NA
J: TRBJ1-4
V: TRBV27

CDR3: CASSTSGISSYEQYF
DNA: TGTGCCAGTAGTACTAGCGGGATTAGCTCCTACGAGCAGTACTTC
size: NA
D: TRBD2
J: TRBJ2-7
V: TRBV19

CDR3: CASSFRTETILYSGNTIYF
DNA: TGTGCCAGCAGCTTCAGGACAGAAACGATTCTTTACTCTGGAAACACCATATATTTT
size: NA
D: NA
J: TRBJ1-3
V: TRBV7-9

CDR3: CASSRGDRGYQEQYF
DNA: TGTGCCAGCAGCCGCGGGGACAGGGGGTACCAGGAGCAGTACTTC
size: NA
D: TRBD1
J: TRBJ2-7
V: TRBV5-4

CDR3: CASSYGIVDRWDTEAFF
DNA: TGTGCCAGCAGTTACGGTATCGTGGACCGGTGGGACACTGAAGCTTTCTTT
size: NA
D: NA
J: TRBJ1-1
V: TRBV6-2/TRBV6-3

CDR3: CASSGVWGQGYGYTF
DNA: TGTGCCAGCAGTGGTGTGTGGGGACAGGGGTATGGCTACACCTTC
size: NA
D: TRBD1
J: TRBJ1-2
V: TRBV2

CDR3: CAWSLSDSFYSGNTIYF
DNA: TGTGCCTGGAGTCTATCGGACAGCTTCTACTCTGGAAACACCATATATTTT
size: NA
D: NA
J: TRBJ1-3
V: TRBV30

CDR3: CAIRDGRGSYNSPLHF
DNA: TGTGCCATCAGGGACGGACGGGGCTCCTATAATTCACCCCTCCACTTT
size: NA
D: NA
J: TRBJ1-6
V: TRBV10-3

CDR3: CATEGGYEQYF
DNA: TGTGCCACAGAGGGCGGTTACGAGCAGTACTTC
size: NA
D: NA
J: TRBJ2-7
V: TRBV10-3

CDR3: CASSYDVASYLTF
DNA: TGTGCCAGCAGTTACGACGTCGCCTCCTATCTCACCTTC
size: NA
D: NA
J: TRBJ1-2
V: TRBV6-2/TRBV6-3

CDR3: CAISESHRGKAIF
DNA: TGTGCCATCAGTGAGTCCCACAGGGGAAAGGCCATTTTT
size: NA
D: TRBD1
J: TRBJ1-5
V: TRBV10-3

CDR3: CAIRAWTGQMNTEAFF
DNA: TGTGCCATCAGGGCCTGGACAGGACAGATGAACACTGAAGCTTTCTTT
size: NA
D: TRBD1
J: TRBJ1-1
V: TRBV10-3

CDR3: CASSQDLWGGFGTEAFF
DNA: TGTGCCAGCAGCCAAGACTTGTGGGGAGGGTTCGGGACTGAAGCTTTCTTT
size: few
D: NA
J: TRBJ1-1
V: TRBV14

CDR3: CASSWGQGGTGYTF
DNA: TGTGCCAGCAGCTGGGGACAGGGGGGTACTGGCTACACCTTC
size: NA
D: TRBD1
J: TRBJ1-2
V: TRBV3-1/TRBV3-2

CDR3: CASGRQGLSYNEQFF
DNA: TGTGCCAGCGGGAGACAGGGGCTCTCCTACAATGAGCAGTTCTTC
size: NA
D: TRBD1
J: TRBJ2-1
V: TRBV2

CDR3: CASGQGGNSYNSPLHF
DNA: TGCGCCAGCGGGCAAGGGGGTAACTCCTATAATTCACCCCTCCACTTT
size: NA
D: NA
J: TRBJ1-6
V: TRBV4-1

CDR3: CASTSPKANVLTF
DNA: TGTGCCAGCACCTCGCCGAAGGCCAACGTCCTGACTTTC
size: NA
D: NA
J: TRBJ2-6
V: TRBV7-8

CDR3: CASSLVGTGGYEQFF
DNA: TGTGCCAGCAGCTTAGTAGGGACAGGTGGGTATGAGCAGTTCTTC
size: once
D: TRBD1
J: TRBJ2-1
V: TRBV7-2

CDR3: CASSAAQISGANVLTF
DNA: TGTGCCAGCAGCGCAGCACAGATCTCTGGGGCCAACGTCCTGACTTTC
size: NA
D: NA
J: TRBJ2-6
V: TRBV7-8

CDR3: CASSENHNQPQHF
DNA: TGTGCCAGCAGTGAAAACCACAATCAGCCCCAGCATTTT
size: NA
D: NA
J: TRBJ1-5
V: TRBV25-1

CDR3: CASSLGGGRASYEQYF
DNA: TGTGCCAGCAGCTTAGGGGGCGGGAGGGCCTCCTACGAGCAGTACTTC
size: NA
D: TRBD2
J: TRBJ2-7
V: TRBV7-2